Presented here are 3 T cell receptor beta chains from one specimen sequenced in a study of blood T cells in healthy people across ages. Next came a second PCR, run for about 7 to 12 cycles, which used a sample-barcoded 5' primer along with a J-beta primer mix. One entry per CDR3 protein results from TCRdb running MiXCR on the 5' RACE reads. The data show 780,000 or so distinct CDR3 sequences, just under 25% seen once. The same data also contributed to another study, on T cells of mothers and their children.

The sequencing input was blood. The receptors stem from a boy younger than 18 in good health.

This clonotype was seen more than once but under ten times. This chain connects TRBV6-5 to TRBJ2-3, with 7 positions matching TRBD2. The CDR3 runs to 15 residues. Germline CDR1 MNHEY, CDR2 SVGAGI. Trimming took 6 bases from V and 0 from J; bases not matched to a gene: 6. In nucleotides, the CDR3 is TGTGCCAGCAGATCGGCCGGGGGGAGCACAGATACGCAGTATTTT. Amino acids: CASRSAGGSTDTQYF.

The chain employs TRBV28 and TRBJ2-1, with D hard to call. The CDR3 loop spans 14 amino acids. V was clipped by 5 bases and J by 10 bases, with 18 bases between them. CDR1 MDHEN and CDR2 SYDVKM come from the germline V gene. In nucleotides, the CDR3 is TGTGCCAGCAGTCGGCGTCAAGGCCCGAGGGAGCAGTTCTTC. Its protein is CASSRRQGPREQFF.

The chain carries TRBV12-3 or TRBV12-4 and TRBJ2-5; 10 bases are a match to TRBD2. The ends lost 5 bases at V and 5 bases at J; junction bases unmatched: 8. CDR3 length: 15 amino acids. The CDR3 region is CASSPAGLAIETQYF. CDR3 bases: TGTGCCAGCAGTCCCGCGGGACTAGCGATCGAGACCCAGTACTTC.